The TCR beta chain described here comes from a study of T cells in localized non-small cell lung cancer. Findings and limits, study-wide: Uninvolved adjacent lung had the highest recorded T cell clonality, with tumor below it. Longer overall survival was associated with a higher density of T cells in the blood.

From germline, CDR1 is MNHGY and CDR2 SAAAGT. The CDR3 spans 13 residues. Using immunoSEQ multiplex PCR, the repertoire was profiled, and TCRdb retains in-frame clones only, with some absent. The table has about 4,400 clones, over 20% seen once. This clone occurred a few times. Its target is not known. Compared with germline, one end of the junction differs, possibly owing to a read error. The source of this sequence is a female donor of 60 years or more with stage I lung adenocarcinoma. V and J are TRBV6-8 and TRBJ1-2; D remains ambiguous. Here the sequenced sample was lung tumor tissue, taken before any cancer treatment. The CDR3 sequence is CAISVIGNNGYTF. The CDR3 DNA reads TGTGCCATCAGTGTGATTGGGAATAACGGCTACACCTTC.